The entry below gives a single TCR beta chain sequence along with its context. The antigen is not known. Generated by immunoSEQ multiplex PCR, the TCRdb table keeps only in-frame clones and is missing some. Altogether about 2.2 million clones are present, about 92% being singletons, with the ten largest covering about 1.8%. Naivety among CD8 cells was defined by CD45RO negativity and positive CCR7 selection, thereby excluding terminally differentiated effector memory CD45RA+ cells. Donors had no recently reported acute infections or vaccinations and were HIV-negative. Germline CDR1 and CDR2: MDHEN and SYDVKM. CDR3 length equals 15 residues. J lost 1 base, V lost 5 bases, and 3 bases had no gene match. The data stem from a study of shared clonotypes between healthy human individuals. Study results and caveats: Clonotypes which were not shared had lower generation probabilities than clonotypes that all four donors shared. Clonotype sharing among the donors was expected to vary with sequencing depth. Shared across several donors were around 5% of the naive CD4 clonotypes.

The receptor was derived from a man between 18 and 29 years old in good health. Some clones in this sample may be carry-over from other donors' samples. The specimen sequenced was naive CD8+ T cells from PBMCs. This rearrangement joins TRBV28 to TRBJ2-3; 10 bases agree with TRBD2. This CDR3 is CASSLAGEGTDTQYF. DNA for the CDR3: TGTGCCAGCAGTCTAGCGGGAGAAGGCACAGATACGCAGTATTTT.